The sequence of this T cell receptor beta chain was determined in a study of vaccination and CD4 T cells after COVID-19. In the study overall: Convalescents were six males and four females, two of them Hispanic. Researchers took samples from three convalescent patients on day 14 and on days 161 to 241 after vaccination.

The CDR3 length is 15 residues. CDR1 and CDR2 (germline): MNHEY, SMNVEV (reference sequence). V dropped 3 bases and J dropped 6 bases, with 16 bases sitting between them. This clonotype was counted a single time. Time point reported: late sampling 161 to 241 days after vaccination in a few convalescent patients. TCRdb re-analysed the PCR reads in MiXCR, keeping a single row per CDR3 protein. The sample consists of around 31,000 distinct CDR3 sequences, approximately 48% of them appearing once. This chain uses TRBV27 with TRBJ2-3; tentative D call: TRBD2 (6 bases). The TCR comes from a human donor who had recovered from COVID-19. The sequenced sample was CD4+ T cells from blood, obtained about 7 months after SARS-CoV-2 vaccination. CDR3 amino acids: CASSFRSSGEDTQYF. The CDR3 bases are TGTGCCAGCAGTTTTCGGTCCTCGGGAGAGGATACGCAGTATTTT.